This TCR beta chain was identified in a study of identifying expanded T cells in peripheral blood. The table came from immunoSEQ multiplex PCR; TCRdb's copy has only in-frame clones and leaves some out. The sample holds some 91,000 clones, about 91% seen once. Trimming removed 2 bases at V and 2 bases at J, with 16 bases between. The CDR3 has 15 residues. Germline V gene data show CDR1 as GTSNPN and CDR2 as SVGIG (reference sequence). Sequencing was carried out using blood. The TCR comes from a person between 18 and 70 years old in good health. V usage is TRBV30 and J usage is TRBJ2-7, with D perhaps TRBD2 (6 bases). The CDR3 nucleotides read TGTGCCTGGAGTTCGTTGGTCGGGGGTCCCTACGAGCAGTACTTC. This sequence encodes CAWSSLVGGPYEQYF.